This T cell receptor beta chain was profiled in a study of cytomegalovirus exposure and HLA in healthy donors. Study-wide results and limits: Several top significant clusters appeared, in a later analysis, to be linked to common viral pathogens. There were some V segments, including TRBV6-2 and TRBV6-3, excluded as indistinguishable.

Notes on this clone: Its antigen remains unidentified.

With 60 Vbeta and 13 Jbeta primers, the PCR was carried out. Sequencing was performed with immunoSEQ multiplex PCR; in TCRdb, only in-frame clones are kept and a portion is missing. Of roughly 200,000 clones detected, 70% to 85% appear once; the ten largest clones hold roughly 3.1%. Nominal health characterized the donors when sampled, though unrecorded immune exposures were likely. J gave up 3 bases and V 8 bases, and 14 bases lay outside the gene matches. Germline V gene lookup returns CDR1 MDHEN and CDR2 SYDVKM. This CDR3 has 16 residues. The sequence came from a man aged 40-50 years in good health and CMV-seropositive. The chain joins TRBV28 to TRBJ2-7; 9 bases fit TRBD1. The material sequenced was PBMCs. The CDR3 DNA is TGTGCCAGCCTTCCCTTTGGGACAGGGATCCGCTACGAGCAGTACTTC. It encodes CASLPFGTGIRYEQYF.